This TCR beta chain derives from a study of ipilimumab plus nivolumab after autologous stem cell transplantation. Germline V gene data show CDR1 as PRHDT and CDR2 as FYEKMQ (reference sequence). The CDR3 has 16 amino acids. V was cut by 6 bases and J by 0 bases, with 14 bases left in between. Checkpoint therapy with ipilimumab 1 mg/kg began 14 to 28 days after transplant. Profiling relied on immunoSEQ multiplex PCR, and the TCRdb table lists in-frame clones only, not all of them. The sample has roughly 20,000 clones; more than 60% are singletons. This receptor was obtained from a male donor with diffuse large B-cell lymphoma. The V gene is TRBV13, the J gene TRBJ2-2; D perhaps matches TRBD2 (5 bases). Sequencing was performed on PBMCs, taken in a trial of ipilimumab plus nivolumab as post-transplant consolidation. The CDR3 region is CASRKLADANTGELFF. The CDR3 DNA follows: TGTGCCAGCAGAAAGCTAGCTGACGCGAACACCGGGGAGCTGTTTTTT.